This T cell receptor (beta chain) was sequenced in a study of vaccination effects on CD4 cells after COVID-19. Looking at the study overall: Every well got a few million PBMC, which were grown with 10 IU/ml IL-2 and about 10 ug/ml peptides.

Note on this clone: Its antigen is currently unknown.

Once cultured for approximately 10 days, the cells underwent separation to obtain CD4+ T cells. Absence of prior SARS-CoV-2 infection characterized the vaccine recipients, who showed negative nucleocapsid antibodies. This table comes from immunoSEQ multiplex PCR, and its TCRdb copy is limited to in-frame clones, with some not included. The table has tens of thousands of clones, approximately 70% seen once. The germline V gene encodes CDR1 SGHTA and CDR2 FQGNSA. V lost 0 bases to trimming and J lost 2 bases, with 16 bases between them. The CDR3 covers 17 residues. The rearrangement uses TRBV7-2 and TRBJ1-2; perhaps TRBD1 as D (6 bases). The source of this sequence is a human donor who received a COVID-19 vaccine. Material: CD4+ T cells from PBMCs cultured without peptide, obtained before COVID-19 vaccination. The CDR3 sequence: CASSLAGTGGQNYGYTF. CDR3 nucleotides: TGTGCCAGCAGCTTAGCGGGTACCGGGGGGCAAAACTATGGCTACACCTTC.